This TCR beta chain comes out of a study of blood T cells in healthy people across ages. General study results and limits: Long-lived donors had more naive CD4+ cells and higher diversity than aged donors.

Combining a sample-barcoded 5' primer with a J-beta primer mix, a second PCR ran for about 7 to 11 cycles. TCRdb fed the 5' RACE reads into MiXCR, producing one record per CDR3 protein. The sample lists around 690,000 distinct CDR3 sequences; 45% to 65% were seen once. On this clonotype itself: Its antigen is not known.

The germline V gene has CDR1 SGHRS and CDR2 YFSETQ. This CDR3 region has 18 residues. V lost 0 bases to trimming and J lost 8 bases; unmatched junction nucleotides: 19. This clonotype originated in a man in his 60s in good health. The chain has TRBV5-1 and TRBJ1-2; 7 bases are a match to TRBD1. Source material: blood. The CDR3 is CASSLGGATGTALGGYTF. The CDR3, as DNA: TGCGCCAGCAGCTTGGGCGGGGCTACCGGGACAGCGTTGGGCGGCTACACCTTC.